Listed here are 16 T cell receptor beta chains from one sample, sequenced in a study of shared clonotypes between healthy human individuals. CD45RO-negative cells were positively selected for CCR7, leaving out terminally differentiated effector memory CD45RA+ cells. Generated by immunoSEQ multiplex PCR, the TCRdb table keeps only in-frame clones and is missing some. The sample records approximately 2,200,000 clones, 85% to 95% being singletons. The sample was naive CD8+ T cells from PBMCs. These receptor sequences come from a man younger than 35 in good health. Some clones in this sample may be carry-over from other donors' samples.

The chain carries TRBV2 and TRBJ1-2; TRBD1 matches 8 bases. There are 14 residues in the CDR3. From germline, CDR1 is SNHLY and CDR2 FYNNEI. Trimming took 1 base from V and 6 from J; bases not matched to a gene: 4. The CDR3 region has the DNA TGTGCCAGCAGTGAAGGACAGGGGATCGATGGCTACACCTTC. Residues: CASSEGQGIDGYTF.

This clone was detected once. CDR3 protein: CASSGAKIASSYNEQFF. Here the CDR3 DNA reads TGTGCCAGCAGCGGGGCGAAAATAGCGAGTTCCTACAATGAGCAGTTCTTC. The rearrangement links TRBV7-3 to TRBJ2-1; possibly TRBD1 or TRBD2 for D (5 bases each). This CDR3 spans 17 amino acids. Germline V gene sequence: CDR1 SGHTA, CDR2 FQGTGA. The V and J ends lost 5 bases and 1 base respectively, with 18 bases between them. Drawing the rest from reference TRBV7-3 and TRBJ2-1, the complete variable domain is GAGVSQTPSNKVTEKGKYVELRCDPISGHTALYWYRQSLGQGPEFLIYFQGTGAADDSGLPNDRFFAVRPEGSVSTLKIQRTERGDSAVYLCASSGAKIASSYNEQFFGPGTRLTVL.

V and J are TRBV10-2 and TRBJ2-7; 7 bases fit TRBD1. V was pared by 6 bases and J by 4 bases, with 9 bases of the junction left unmatched. CDR1 is WSHSY and CDR2 is SAAADI in the germline V gene. The length of the CDR3 is 14 residues. The DNA for the CDR3 is TGCGCCAGCAGCCCCGGGACAGCTATTTACGAGCAGTACTTC. Amino acids: CASSPGTAIYEQYF.

This clone was seen once. V is TRBV5-1 and J is TRBJ2-7; D perhaps matches TRBD2 (6 bases). V was cut by 4 bases and J by 0 bases, with 23 bases left in between. The germline CDR1 and CDR2 sequences are SGHRS and YFSETQ. The CDR3 spans 18 residues. CDR3 coding DNA: TGCGCCAGCAGCCAAATGCCAGGGCTTGGCGGGATCTCCTACGAGCAGTACTTC. Protein: CASSQMPGLGGISYEQYF.

The chain joins TRBV28 to TRBJ2-7; D is ambiguous. V was clipped by 5 bases and J by 7 bases, with 6 bases between them. Germline CDR1 and CDR2: MDHEN and SYDVKM. This CDR3 is 10 amino acids long. In DNA, the CDR3 is TGTGCCAGCAGTGAGCGAGAGCAGTACTTC. This gives the protein CASSEREQYF.

The rearrangement uses TRBV19 and TRBJ1-5; maybe TRBD1 (6 bases). Per the germline V gene, CDR1 is LNHDA and CDR2 is SQIVND (reference sequence). The germline V and J ends were trimmed by 0 bases and 6 bases, with 12 bases remaining between them. This CDR3 spans 15 amino acids. In DNA, the CDR3 is TGTGCCAGTAGTATAGACCGGACAGCGGGTCAGCCCCAGCATTTT. This translates into CASSIDRTAGQPQHF.

With respect to this clone: Other nucleotide sequences in the sample specify the same CDR3. The rearrangement links TRBV28 to TRBJ1-1; a weak D match, TRBD1 (6 bases). Deletions cut 2 bases from V and 4 bases from J, with 8 bases between. Per germline, CDR1 MDHEN and CDR2 SYDVKM. This CDR3 has 13 amino acids. Here the CDR3 DNA reads TGTGCCAGCAGTTTAGTCAGGGGCACTGAAGCTTTCTTT. Translated, it gives CASSLVRGTEAFF.

This chain uses TRBV13 with TRBJ1-3; D is perhaps TRBD1 (6 bases). Deletions cut 5 bases from V and 0 bases from J, with 14 bases between. The CDR3 totals 16 residues. In germline, CDR1 is PRHDT, CDR2 FYEKMQ (reference sequence). The chain's CDR3 is CASSPLRDISGNTIYF. CDR3 in DNA: TGTGCCAGCAGCCCCCTCCGGGACATCTCTGGAAACACCATATATTTT.

As for this clone: Distinct nucleotide sequences in the sample also encode this CDR3. The J gene is TRBJ1-1, the V gene TRBV2, with D possibly matching TRBD1 (6 bases). From germline, CDR1 is SNHLY and CDR2 FYNNEI. The CDR3 is 12 amino acids. V was clipped by 3 bases and J by 5 bases, with 7 bases between them. The CDR3 region is CASSDRGTEAFF. For the CDR3, the DNA is TGTGCCAGCAGTGACAGGGGTACTGAAGCTTTCTTT.

The chain has TRBV10-3 and TRBJ2-1, with D uncertain. Germline CDR1 ENHRY, CDR2 SYGVKD. The CDR3 is made up of 13 amino acids. The ends were cut back, 2 bases at V and 7 bases at J, with 9 bases in the middle. The CDR3 here is CAISETAANEQFF. As DNA, the CDR3 is TGTGCCATCAGTGAGACGGCGGCGAATGAGCAGTTCTTC.

The J gene is TRBJ2-2, the V gene TRBV28; unclear D gene. The CDR3 is 14 residues long. Per germline, CDR1 MDHEN and CDR2 SYDVKM. V was trimmed by 6 bases and J by 0 bases, leaving 8 bases between them. This CDR3 reads CASSEFANTGELFF. CDR3 coding DNA: TGTGCCAGCAGCGAGTTCGCGAACACCGGGGAGCTGTTTTTT.

V gene TRBV5-4 combines with J gene TRBJ1-1, with D hard to call. The CDR3 sequence is 15 residues long. Germline V gives CDR1 SGHNT, CDR2 YYREEE (reference sequence). V lost 0 bases, J lost 1 base, and 10 bases lay in between. The CDR3 sequence is CASSLGIQPNTEAFF. The CDR3, as DNA: TGTGCCAGCAGCTTGGGGATCCAGCCGAACACTGAAGCTTTCTTT.

About this clone itself: The identical CDR3 is also encoded by other nucleotide sequences in the sample. The chain is built from TRBV28 and TRBJ1-5; D not resolved. The V gene lost 4 bases and the J gene lost 2 bases, with 3 bases spanning the gap. Per germline, CDR1 MDHEN and CDR2 SYDVKM. The CDR3 sequence is 12 residues long. Here the CDR3 reads CASSWGNQPQHF. The CDR3 nucleotides are TGTGCCAGCAGTTGGGGCAATCAGCCCCAGCATTTT.

The chain is built from TRBV7-9 and TRBJ2-3, with 12 bases lining up with TRBD2. This CDR3 contains 16 residues. After removal of 4 bases from V and 3 bases from J, the junction contained 5 bases not matched to a gene. Germline CDR1 and CDR2: SEHNR and FQNEAQ (reference sequence). The DNA of the CDR3 is TGTGCCAGCAGCTCCTTACTAGCGGGAGGAACAGATACGCAGTATTTT. This codes for CASSSLLAGGTDTQYF.

V gene TRBV19 combines with J gene TRBJ1-2; D perhaps matches TRBD1 (5 bases). Germline CDR1 is LNHDA and CDR2 is SQIVND (reference sequence). Trimming stripped 4 bases from V and 4 bases from J, with 16 bases between. The length of the CDR3 is 15 residues. CDR3 amino acids: CASSRDEGRSYGYTF. DNA for the CDR3: TGTGCCAGTAGTAGGGACGAGGGGAGGTCCTATGGCTACACCTTC.

The V call is TRBV6-5, the J call TRBJ1-1; 7 bases agree with TRBD1. After removal of 5 bases from V and 6 bases from J, the junction contained 9 bases not matched to a gene. This CDR3 comprises 14 residues. From germline, CDR1 is MNHEY and CDR2 SVGAGI. The CDR3: CASSLTGASSEAFF. CDR3 sequence (DNA): TGTGCCAGCAGTCTAACAGGGGCTTCATCTGAAGCTTTCTTT.